A selection of T cell receptor beta chains follows, all from one sample in a study of blood T cell repertoires in COVID-19. Measured with immunoSEQ multiplex PCR; TCRdb has only the in-frame clones, and not every one. The data show 97,000 or so clones, 75% to 90% seen once. What was sequenced was peripheral blood. The receptors were gathered from a woman in her forties or fifties with COVID-19, enrolled during active disease. Each CDR3 is given with its conserved first and last residue. A D gene is named only where the DNA matches it firmly.

TRBV25-1	.	TRBJ2-1	CASNSQTGQGSHNEQFF	TGTGCCAGCAACTCCCAGACCGGGCAGGGTAGCCACAATGAGCAGTTCTTC
TRBV9	.	TRBJ1-1	CASSVVGGQPEAFF	TGTGCCAGCAGCGTAGTCGGGGGGCAGCCTGAAGCTTTCTTT
TRBV12-3/TRBV12-4	.	TRBJ2-7	CASSSSSSYEQYF	.
TRBV7-9	TRBD2	TRBJ2-1	CASSPNAGGYEQFF	TGTGCCAGCAGCCCCAACGCGGGGGGATATGAGCAGTTCTTC
TRBV5-1	TRBD1	TRBJ2-1	CASSPTGAPYNEQFF	TGCGCCAGCAGCCCAACAGGGGCTCCTTACAATGAGCAGTTCTTC
TRBV11-2	.	TRBJ2-2	CASSLDPRTGELFF	TGTGCCAGCAGCTTAGATCCGAGGACCGGGGAGCTGTTTTTT
TRBV3-1/TRBV3-2	.	TRBJ1-5	CASSQGDFWGNQPQHF	TGTGCCAGCAGCCAAGGGGACTTCTGGGGGAATCAGCCCCAGCATTTT
TRBV2	.	TRBJ1-4	CASSEEEINEKLFF	TGTGCCAGCAGTGAGGAGGAGATCAATGAAAAACTGTTTTTT
TRBV6-5	.	TRBJ1-1	CASSYSQANTEAFF	TGTGCCAGCAGTTACTCGCAGGCGAACACTGAAGCTTTCTTT
TRBV6-2/TRBV6-3	TRBD2	TRBJ2-7	CASSYQLAGGLKEQYF	TGTGCCAGCAGTTACCAACTAGCGGGGGGGCTGAAGGAGCAGTACTTC
TRBV7-3	.	TRBJ2-5	CASSLGQDQETQYF	TGTGCCAGCAGCTTGGGGCAGGACCAAGAGACCCAGTACTTC
TRBV7-3	.	TRBJ2-5	CASSHTGFSETQYF	TGTGCCAGCAGCCATACAGGTTTCAGCGAGACCCAGTACTTC
TRBV10-3	TRBD1	TRBJ2-7	CAILSQGAYEQYF	TGTGCCATCTTATCTCAGGGGGCCTACGAGCAGTACTTC
TRBV9	.	TRBJ1-1	CASSVGAGVMNTEAFF	TGTGCCAGCAGCGTAGGGGCAGGGGTGATGAACACTGAAGCTTTCTTT
TRBV2	.	TRBJ2-3	CASSDPQSSTDTQYF	TGTGCCAGCAGTGACCCACAGTCGAGCACAGATACGCAGTATTTT